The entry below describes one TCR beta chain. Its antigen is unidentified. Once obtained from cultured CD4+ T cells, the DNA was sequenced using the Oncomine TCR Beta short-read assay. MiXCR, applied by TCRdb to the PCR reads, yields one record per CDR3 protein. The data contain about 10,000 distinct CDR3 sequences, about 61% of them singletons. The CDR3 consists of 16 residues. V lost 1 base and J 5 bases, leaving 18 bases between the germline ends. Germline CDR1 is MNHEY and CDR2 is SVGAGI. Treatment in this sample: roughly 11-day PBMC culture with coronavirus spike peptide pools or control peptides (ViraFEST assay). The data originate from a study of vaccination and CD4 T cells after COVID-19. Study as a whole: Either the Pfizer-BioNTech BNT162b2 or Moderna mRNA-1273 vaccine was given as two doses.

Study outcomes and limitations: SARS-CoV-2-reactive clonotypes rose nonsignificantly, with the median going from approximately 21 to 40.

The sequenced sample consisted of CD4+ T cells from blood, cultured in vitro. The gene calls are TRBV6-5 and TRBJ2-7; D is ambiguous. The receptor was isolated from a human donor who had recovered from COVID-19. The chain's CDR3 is CASSYWKGNSFDEQYF. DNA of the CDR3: TGTGCCAGCAGTTACTGGAAGGGCAACAGTTTCGACGAGCAGTACTTC.